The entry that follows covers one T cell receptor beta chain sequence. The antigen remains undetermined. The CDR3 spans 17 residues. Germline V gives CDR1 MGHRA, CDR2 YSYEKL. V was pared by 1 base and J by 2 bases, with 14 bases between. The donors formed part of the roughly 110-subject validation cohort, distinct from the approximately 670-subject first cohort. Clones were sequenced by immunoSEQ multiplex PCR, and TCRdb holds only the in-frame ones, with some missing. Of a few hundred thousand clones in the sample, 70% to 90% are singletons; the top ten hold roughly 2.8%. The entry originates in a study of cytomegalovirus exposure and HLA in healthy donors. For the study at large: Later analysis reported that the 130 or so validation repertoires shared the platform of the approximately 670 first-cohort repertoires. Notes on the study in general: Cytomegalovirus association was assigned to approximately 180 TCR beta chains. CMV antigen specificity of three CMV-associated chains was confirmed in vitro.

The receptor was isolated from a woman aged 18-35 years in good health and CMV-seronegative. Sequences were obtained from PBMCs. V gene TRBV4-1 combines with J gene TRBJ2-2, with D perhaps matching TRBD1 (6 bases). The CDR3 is CASSQARGGLNTGELFF. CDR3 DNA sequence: TGCGCCAGCAGCCAAGCCAGGGGCGGCCTAAACACCGGGGAGCTGTTTTTT.